These 19 T cell receptor beta chains originate from one sample sequenced in a study of blood T cell repertoires in COVID-19. Sequencing used immunoSEQ multiplex PCR; TCRdb keeps in-frame clones, though not all of them. Here the sample spans approximately 140,000 clones, around 82% being singletons. Specimen: PBMCs or T cells enriched from blood (not recorded which). The receptors were gathered from a man in his forties or fifties in a cohort exposed to, infected with or recovered from COVID-19 (not recorded which).

The chain is built from TRBV4-3 and TRBJ1-2, with D perhaps TRBD1 (6 bases). V lost 2 bases to trimming and J lost 5 bases, with 9 bases between them. In germline, CDR1 is LGHNA, CDR2 YSLEER. This CDR3 contains 13 residues. As DNA, the CDR3 is TGCGCCAGCAGCCAACACCAGGGGTATGGCTACACCTTC. Protein: CASSQHQGYGYTF.

The rearrangement joins TRBV7-9 to TRBJ1-2; a possible D gene is TRBD1 (5 bases). Germline V gene data show CDR1 as SEHNR and CDR2 as FQNEAQ (reference sequence). The CDR3 runs 13 residues. V dropped 3 bases and J dropped 6 bases, with 11 bases sitting between them. CDR3 DNA: TGTGCCAGCAGCTTCGGGACTAGAGATGGCTACACCTTC. Translation: CASSFGTRDGYTF. The whole variable domain, filled in from reference TRBV7-9 and TRBJ1-2, reads DTGVSQNPRHKITKRGQNVTFRCDPISEHNRLYWYRQTLGQGPEFLTYFQNEAQLEKSRLLSDRFSAERPKGSFSTLEIQRTEQGDSAMYLCASSFGTRDGYTFGSGTRLTVV.

The V call is TRBV27, the J call TRBJ1-4; 8 bases agree with TRBD1. Germline CDR1 is MNHEY and CDR2 is SMNVEV (reference sequence). J was trimmed by 3 bases and V by 9 bases; bases with no gene match: 9. The CDR3 loop spans 15 amino acids. The CDR3 region has the DNA TGTGCCAGTGGGGAGCAGGGGGCGCCTAATGAAAAACTGTTTTTT. It codes for CASGEQGAPNEKLFF.

The chain recombines TRBV9 with TRBJ2-7; 12 bases fit TRBD2. V lost 7 bases and J lost 0; bases outside the gene matches: 8. There are 16 residues in the CDR3. Germline CDR1 and CDR2: SGDLS and YYNGEE. The CDR3 loop reads CASGTSGSNPSYEQYF. DNA of the CDR3: TGTGCCAGCGGGACTAGCGGGTCGAACCCCTCCTACGAGCAGTACTTC.

The chain has TRBV7-3 and TRBJ1-1, with D hard to call. V was cut by 7 bases and J by 8 bases, with 20 bases left in between. The CDR3 is 14 residues long. Germline-derived CDR1 and CDR2 are SGHTA and FQGTGA. Here the CDR3 reads CASNPGGPGSEAFF. In DNA, the CDR3 is TGTGCCAGCAACCCCGGAGGTCCCGGCTCGGAAGCTTTCTTT.

The sample holds one count of this clone. The CDR3 loop is CASSSGLRSSGALYEQYF. Here the CDR3 DNA reads TGTGCCAGCAGCTCCGGGTTACGGTCTAGCGGGGCCCTCTACGAGCAGTACTTC. The rearrangement links TRBV7-6 to TRBJ2-7; 9 bases are shared with TRBD2. Germline V CDR1 and CDR2: SGHVS, FNYEAQ. V lost 4 bases, J lost 3 bases, and 16 bases stayed unmatched. This CDR3 contains 18 residues.

The CDR3 sequence: CASKRGSSNQPQHF. Written as DNA, the CDR3 is TGTGCCAGCAAACGGGGATCTAGCAATCAGCCCCAGCATTTT. The V gene is TRBV27, the J gene TRBJ1-5; no definite D call. Germline CDR1 reads MNHEY; CDR2 reads SMNVEV (reference sequence). This CDR3 has 14 amino acids. The V gene lost 7 bases and the J gene lost 0 bases, with 10 bases spanning the gap.

The chain links TRBV2 to TRBJ2-1; D remains ambiguous. Germline loops: CDR1 SNHLY, CDR2 FYNNEI. The CDR3 covers 13 residues. V was clipped by 5 bases and J by 4 bases, with 9 bases between them. CDR3 sequence: CASSQTSYNEQFF. For the CDR3, the DNA is TGTGCCAGCAGTCAAACAAGTTACAATGAGCAGTTCTTC.

The chain has TRBV28 and TRBJ2-5; D not certain. Trimming shortened V by 3 bases and J by 4 bases, and 9 bases separated the two germline ends. Per the germline V gene, CDR1 is MDHEN and CDR2 is SYDVKM. The CDR3 contains 13 residues. Here the CDR3 DNA reads TGTGCCAGCAGTTTTGATTTCAGAGAGACCCAGTACTTC. Translation: CASSFDFRETQYF.

This rearrangement joins TRBV7-2 to TRBJ2-4; TRBD2 aligns across 8 bases. The CDR3 consists of 13 residues. Germline loops: CDR1 SGHTA, CDR2 FQGNSA. Germline trimming cut 3 bases from V and 7 bases from J; bases unmatched to any gene: 2. In DNA form, the CDR3 reads TGTGCCAGCAGCTTCAGCGGGAGCAACATTCAGTACTTC. Translation gives CASSFSGSNIQYF.

The rearrangement joins TRBV11-2 to TRBJ1-5, with D tentatively TRBD1 (5 bases). Looked up from germline, CDR1 is SGHAT and CDR2 is FQNNGV. The CDR3 extends over 13 amino acids. The V gene lost 3 bases and the J gene lost 8 bases, with 11 bases spanning the gap. Here the CDR3 DNA reads TGTGCCAGCAGCTTGGGGGAGGTAGAGCCCCAGCATTTT. Translation gives CASSLGEVEPQHF. Together with reference TRBV11-2 and TRBJ1-5, the CDR3 gives the full variable domain: EAGVAQSPRYKIIEKRQSVAFWCNPISGHATLYWYQQILGQGPKLLIQFQNNGVVDDSQLPKDRFSAERLKGVDSTLKIQPAKLEDSAVYLCASSLGEVEPQHFGDGTRLSIL.

This chain connects TRBV24-1 to TRBJ2-1; 12 bases align to TRBD2. Germline trimming cut 3 bases from V and 9 bases from J; bases unmatched to any gene: 14. From germline, CDR1 is KGHDR and CDR2 SFDVKD. This CDR3 region has 18 residues. The CDR3 nucleotides are TGTGCCACCAGTGATCCCCGACTAGCGGGAGTATACGCGCGTGAGCAGTTCTTC. It is translated as CATSDPRLAGVYAREQFF.

The rearrangement joins TRBV7-9 to TRBJ2-1; 9 bases are a match to TRBD1. Per germline, CDR1 SEHNR and CDR2 FQNEAQ (reference sequence). The CDR3 has 12 residues. The V gene end was trimmed by 1 base and the J gene end by 15 bases; junction bases not matched to a gene: 4. The CDR3 sequence: CASSLGGQGTFF. The CDR3 bases are TGTGCCAGCAGCTTAGGTGGACAGGGGACGTTCTTC.

This clone was observed once. This rearrangement joins TRBV3-1 (or the pseudogene TRBV3-2) to TRBJ1-4; maybe TRBD1 (5 bases). The germline V gene encodes CDR1 LGHDT and CDR2 YNNKEL (reference sequence). With 1 base removed from V and 6 bases from J, the gap between germline ends came to 9 bases. The CDR3 contains 14 residues. In nucleotides, the CDR3 is TGTGCCAGCAGCCAAGGGGGGGTTTATGAAAAACTGTTTTTT. Its protein product is CASSQGGVYEKLFF.

V and J are TRBV30 and TRBJ1-1; D gene unclear. The germline CDR1 and CDR2 sequences are GTSNPN and SVGIG (reference sequence). This CDR3 is 11 amino acids long. V lost 4 bases and J 11 bases, leaving 14 bases between the germline ends. CDR3 sequence: CAWTTADLAFF. As DNA, the CDR3 is TGTGCCTGGACCACGGCAGACTTGGCTTTCTTT.

This chain connects TRBV27 to TRBJ1-5, with 8 bases that match TRBD1. With 5 bases clipped from V and 6 bases from J, the junction kept 9 bases outside the gene matches. CDR1 MNHEY and CDR2 SMNVEV come from the germline V gene (reference sequence). CDR3 size: 15 residues. The CDR3 DNA reads TGTGCCAGCAGTCAGACATCAGGGGGCATTCAGCCCCAGCATTTT. Protein product: CASSQTSGGIQPQHF.

CDR3 amino acids: CASSFLPGGLSGLTDTQYF. CDR3 sequence (DNA): TGTGCCAGCAGCTTTCTCCCAGGGGGCCTATCGGGCCTCACAGATACGCAGTATTTT. The chain carries TRBV5-6 and TRBJ2-3; 8 bases are shared with TRBD1. V dropped 2 bases and J dropped 2; count of bases not matched to a gene: 16. The CDR3 runs to 19 residues. Germline V gene lookup returns CDR1 SGHDT and CDR2 YYEEEE.

This sequence joins TRBV2 and TRBJ2-5; 8 bases are shared with TRBD1. Germline values: CDR1 SNHLY, CDR2 FYNNEI. This CDR3 spans 16 amino acids. V trimming: 1 base; J trimming: 5 bases; junction bases outside the gene matches: 9. The CDR3 loop is CASSEGGPGGMETQYF. The CDR3, as DNA: TGTGCCAGCAGTGAAGGGGGTCCAGGGGGCATGGAGACCCAGTACTTC. Complete variable domain (other parts from reference TRBV2 and TRBJ2-5): EPEVTQTPSHQVTQMGQEVILRCVPISNHLYFYWYRQILGQKVEFLVSFYNNEISEKSEIFDDQFSVERPDGSNFTLKIRSTKLEDSAMYFCASSEGGPGGMETQYFGPGTRLLVL.

This CDR3 reads CASSFRRGGLNTEAFF. The DNA for the CDR3 is TGTGCCAGCAGCTTCCGGCGAGGGGGCTTGAACACTGAAGCTTTCTTT. The chain recombines TRBV7-8 with TRBJ1-1; 7 bases align to TRBD1. Looked up from germline, CDR1 is SGHVS and CDR2 is FQNEAQ. This CDR3 comprises 16 residues. Trimming at V came to 3 bases and at J to 0 bases, leaving 7 bases not matched to a gene.